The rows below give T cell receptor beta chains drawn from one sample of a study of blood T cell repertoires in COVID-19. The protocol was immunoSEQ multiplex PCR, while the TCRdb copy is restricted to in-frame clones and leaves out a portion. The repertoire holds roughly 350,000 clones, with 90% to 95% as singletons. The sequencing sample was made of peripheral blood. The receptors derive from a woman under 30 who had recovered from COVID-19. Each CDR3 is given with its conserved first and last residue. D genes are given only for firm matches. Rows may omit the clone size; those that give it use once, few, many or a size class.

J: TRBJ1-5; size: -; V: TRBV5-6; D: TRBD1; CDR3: CASSVKQGPSPQHF; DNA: TGTGCCAGCAGCGTTAAACAGGGGCCCTCGCCCCAGCATTTT
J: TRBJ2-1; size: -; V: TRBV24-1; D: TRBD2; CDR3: CATSPPAGLHYNEQFF; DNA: TGTGCCACCAGTCCTCCAGCGGGACTTCATTACAATGAGCAGTTCTTC
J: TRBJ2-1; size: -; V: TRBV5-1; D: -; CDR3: CASSFWRQDNEQFF; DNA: TGCGCCAGCAGCTTTTGGCGACAAGACAATGAGCAGTTCTTC
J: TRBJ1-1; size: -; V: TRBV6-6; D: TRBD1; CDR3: CASSLKVTGANTEAFF; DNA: TGTGCCAGCAGCCTCAAGGTCACAGGGGCAAACACTGAAGCTTTCTTT
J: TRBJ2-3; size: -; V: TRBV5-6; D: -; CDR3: CASKGQGSSTDTQYF; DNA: TGTGCCAGCAAAGGTCAGGGGTCGAGCACAGATACGCAGTATTTT
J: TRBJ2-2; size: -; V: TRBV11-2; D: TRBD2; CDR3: CASSPVAGGGTGELFF; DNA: TGTGCCAGCAGCCCAGTGGCGGGAGGTGGCACCGGGGAGCTGTTTTTT
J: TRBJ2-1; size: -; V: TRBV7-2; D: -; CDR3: CASSLTGLAVNNEQFF; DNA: TGTGCCAGCAGCTTAACGGGTTTGGCTGTAAACAATGAGCAGTTCTTC
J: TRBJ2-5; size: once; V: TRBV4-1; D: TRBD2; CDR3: CASSPTAGQETQYF; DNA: TGCGCCAGCAGCCCTACAGCGGGGCAAGAGACCCAGTACTTC
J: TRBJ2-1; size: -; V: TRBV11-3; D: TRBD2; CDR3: CASIGGLAINAANYNEQFF; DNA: TGTGCCAGCATAGGGGGACTAGCTATAAATGCGGCTAACTACAATGAGCAGTTCTTC
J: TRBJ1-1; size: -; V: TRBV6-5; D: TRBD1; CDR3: CASSFRTGHMNTEAFF; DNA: TGTGCCAGCAGTTTTAGGACAGGGCACATGAACACTGAAGCTTTCTTT
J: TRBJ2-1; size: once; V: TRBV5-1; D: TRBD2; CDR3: CASSLELAGFSLKGEQFF; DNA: TGCGCCAGCAGCTTGGAACTAGCGGGCTTCTCACTTAAAGGCGAGCAGTTCTTC
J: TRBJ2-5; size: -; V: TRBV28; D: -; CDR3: CASRPTEQETQYF; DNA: TGTGCCAGCAGACCGACAGAGCAAGAGACCCAGTACTTC
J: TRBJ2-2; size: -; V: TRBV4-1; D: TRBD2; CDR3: CASSQVISEGRGTGELFF; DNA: TGCGCCAGCAGCCAAGTCATCTCTGAAGGGAGGGGTACCGGGGAGCTGTTTTTT
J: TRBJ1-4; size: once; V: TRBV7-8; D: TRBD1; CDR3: CASSRAGRTGSEKLFF; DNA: TGTGCCAGCAGCCGTGCTGGTAGGACAGGGAGCGAAAAACTGTTTTTT
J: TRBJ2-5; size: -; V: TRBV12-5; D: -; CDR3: CASGLAAMAGISGGTQYF; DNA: TGTGCTAGTGGTTTAGCAGCGATGGCGGGGATTAGTGGGGGGACCCAGTACTTC
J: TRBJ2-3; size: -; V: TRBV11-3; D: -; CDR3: CASSSSTTSTDTQYF; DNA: TGTGCCAGCAGCTCGTCGACTACAAGCACAGATACGCAGTATTTT
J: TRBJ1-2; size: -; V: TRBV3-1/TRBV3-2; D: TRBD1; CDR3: CASSPGTGNYGYTF; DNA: TGTGCCAGCAGCCCAGGGACAGGCAACTATGGCTACACCTTC
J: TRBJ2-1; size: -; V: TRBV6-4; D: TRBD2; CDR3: CASSEEASGSDEQFF; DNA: TGTGCCAGCAGTGAGGAGGCTAGCGGGAGCGATGAGCAGTTCTTC
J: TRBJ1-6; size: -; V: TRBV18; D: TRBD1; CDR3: CASSPPSRGTGASPLHF; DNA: TGTGCCAGCTCACCACCCTCCCGGGGGACAGGGGCATCACCCCTCCACTTT
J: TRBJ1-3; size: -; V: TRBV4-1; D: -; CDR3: CASSQDINSGFSGNTIYF; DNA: TGCGCCAGCAGCCAAGACATAAACAGTGGTTTCTCTGGAAACACCATATATTTT
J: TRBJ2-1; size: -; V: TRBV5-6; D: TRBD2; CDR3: CASSLLGGGPMEQFF; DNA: TGTGCCAGCAGCTTGTTGGGGGGAGGGCCTATGGAGCAGTTCTTC
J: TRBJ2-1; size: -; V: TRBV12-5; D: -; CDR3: CASGLRETAYNEQFF; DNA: TGTGCTAGTGGTTTGCGGGAGACCGCCTACAATGAGCAGTTCTTC
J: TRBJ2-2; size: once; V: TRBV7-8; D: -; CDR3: CASSLMVAGELFF; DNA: TGTGCCAGCAGCTTAATGGTAGCCGGGGAGCTGTTTTTT
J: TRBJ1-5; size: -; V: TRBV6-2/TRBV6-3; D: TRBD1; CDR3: CASSLLHGQGRSQPQHF; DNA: TGTGCCAGCAGTCTGCTACACGGACAGGGAAGAAGTCAGCCCCAGCATTTT
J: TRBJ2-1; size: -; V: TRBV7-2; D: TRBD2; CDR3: CASNLGLAGHNEQFF; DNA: TGTGCCAGCAACCTGGGACTAGCGGGGCACAATGAGCAGTTCTTC
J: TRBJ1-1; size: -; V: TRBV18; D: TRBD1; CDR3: CASSPRGTGGSGAEAFF; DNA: TGTGCCAGCTCACCTCGTGGGACAGGGGGCTCAGGGGCTGAAGCTTTCTTT
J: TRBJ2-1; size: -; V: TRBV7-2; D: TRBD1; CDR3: CASSLAGTGGIDEQFF; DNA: TGTGCCAGCAGCTTAGCAGGGACAGGGGGCATTGATGAGCAGTTCTTC
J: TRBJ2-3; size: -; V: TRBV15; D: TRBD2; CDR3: CATTQDPSGYTDTQYF; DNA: TGTGCCACCACCCAGGACCCTAGCGGCTATACAGATACGCAGTATTTT
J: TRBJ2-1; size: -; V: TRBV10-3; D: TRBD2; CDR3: CAISDRGTTFYNEQFF; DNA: TGTGCCATCAGTGACCGCGGGACTACCTTCTACAATGAGCAGTTCTTC
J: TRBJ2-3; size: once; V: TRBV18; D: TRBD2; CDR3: CASSKLSLLRETSTDTQYF; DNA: TGTGCCAGCTCAAAGCTTTCCCTTTTGCGGGAGACTAGCACAGATACGCAGTATTTT
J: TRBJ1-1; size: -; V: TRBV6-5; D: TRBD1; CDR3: CASRDGDRGLDEAFF; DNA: TGTGCCAGCAGAGATGGGGACAGGGGGCTCGATGAAGCTTTCTTT
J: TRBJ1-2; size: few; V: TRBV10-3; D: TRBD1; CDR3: CAVGQGDYGYTF; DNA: TGTGCCGTGGGACAGGGGGACTATGGCTACACCTTC
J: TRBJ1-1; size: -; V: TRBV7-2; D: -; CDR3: CASSSNRVGTEAFF; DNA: TGTGCCAGCAGCTCCAACAGGGTGGGTACTGAAGCTTTCTTT
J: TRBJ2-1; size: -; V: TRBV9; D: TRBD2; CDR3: CASSGGLAGVDYEQFF; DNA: TGTGCCAGCAGCGGGGGACTAGCGGGAGTTGATTATGAGCAGTTCTTC
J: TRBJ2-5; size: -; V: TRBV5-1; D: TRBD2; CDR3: CASSLETSGRGETQYF; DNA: TGCGCCAGCAGCTTGGAAACTAGCGGGAGAGGGGAGACCCAGTACTTC
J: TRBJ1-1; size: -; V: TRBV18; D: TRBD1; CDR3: CASTRLPGQGASEAFF; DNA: TGTGCCAGCACACGGCTACCGGGACAGGGGGCATCTGAAGCTTTCTTT
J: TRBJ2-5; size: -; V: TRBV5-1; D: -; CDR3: CASARGSQETQYF; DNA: TGCGCCAGCGCAAGGGGGTCCCAAGAGACCCAGTACTTC
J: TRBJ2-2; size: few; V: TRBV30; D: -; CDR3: CAWSGQGRELFF; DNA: TGTGCCTGGAGTGGGCAGGGAAGGGAGCTGTTTTTT
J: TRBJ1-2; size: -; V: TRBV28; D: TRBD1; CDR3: CATGQGRSYTF; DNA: TGTGCCACCGGACAGGGGCGCAGCTACACCTTC
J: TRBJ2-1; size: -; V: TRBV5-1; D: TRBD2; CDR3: CASSLGPGLAGYEQFF; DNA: TGCGCCAGCAGCTTGGGACCGGGACTAGCGGGATATGAGCAGTTCTTC
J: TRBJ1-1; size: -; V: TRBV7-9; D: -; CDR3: CASSPGQRDSNTEAFF; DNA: TGTGCCAGCAGCCCCGGACAGAGGGATTCGAACACTGAAGCTTTCTTT
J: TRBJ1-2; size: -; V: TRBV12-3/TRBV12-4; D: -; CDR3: CASSPGGGYTF; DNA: TGTGCCAGCAGCCCCGGGGGGGGCTACACCTTC
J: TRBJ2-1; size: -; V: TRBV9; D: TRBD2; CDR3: CASSVASGRGNEQFF; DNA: TGTGCCAGCAGCGTTGCCAGCGGGAGAGGTAATGAGCAGTTCTTC
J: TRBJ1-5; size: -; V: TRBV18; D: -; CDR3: CASSPPGGIHQPQHF; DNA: TGTGCCAGCTCACCACCGGGGGGAATCCATCAGCCCCAGCATTTT
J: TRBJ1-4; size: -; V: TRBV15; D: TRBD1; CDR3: CATSRAGQRNEKLFF; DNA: TGTGCCACCAGCAGGGCGGGACAGCGTAATGAAAAACTGTTTTTT
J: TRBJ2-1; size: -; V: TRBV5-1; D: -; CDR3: CASQTAGDAYNEQFF; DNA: TGCGCCAGCCAGACTGCAGGGGATGCCTACAATGAGCAGTTCTTC
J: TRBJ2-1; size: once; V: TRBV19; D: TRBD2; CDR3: CASSISGGFNEQFF; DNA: TGTGCCAGTAGTATATCGGGAGGGTTCAATGAGCAGTTCTTC
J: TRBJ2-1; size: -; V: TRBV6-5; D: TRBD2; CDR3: CASRITSGSYNEQFF; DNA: TGTGCCAGCAGGATAACTAGCGGCTCCTACAATGAGCAGTTCTTC
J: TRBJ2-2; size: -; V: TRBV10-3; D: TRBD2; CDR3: CAISEILAVNTGELFF; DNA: TGTGCCATCAGTGAAATCCTAGCGGTTAACACCGGGGAGCTGTTTTTT
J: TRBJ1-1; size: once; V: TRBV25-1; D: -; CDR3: CATRAGTGLTEAFF; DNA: TGTGCCACCAGGGCGGGGACGGGTTTGACTGAAGCTTTCTTT
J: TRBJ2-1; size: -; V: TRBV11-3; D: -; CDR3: CASSLAGINEQFF; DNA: TGTGCCAGCAGCTTAGCGGGAATAAATGAGCAGTTCTTC
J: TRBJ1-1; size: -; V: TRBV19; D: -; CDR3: CASSILTAGMGNTEAFF; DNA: TGTGCCAGTAGTATCTTGACTGCAGGGATGGGGAACACTGAAGCTTTCTTT
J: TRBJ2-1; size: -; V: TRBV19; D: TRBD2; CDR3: CASSIDSNSGSSYNEQFF; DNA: TGTGCCAGTAGTATAGATTCGAATAGCGGGAGCTCCTACAATGAGCAGTTCTTC